This T cell receptor (beta chain) stems from a study of blood T cell repertoires in COVID-19. Study at large: Sources were T cells, B-cell-depleted T cells, or PBMCs; the material itself was cDNA or gDNA.

Sequencing used immunoSEQ multiplex PCR; TCRdb keeps in-frame clones, though not all of them. The table has 90,000 to 100,000 clones, over 70% seen once. V was trimmed by 8 bases and J by 1 base, leaving 8 bases between them. CDR1 and CDR2 (germline): MDHEN, SYDVKM. The CDR3 has 12 amino acids. The chain carries TRBV28 and TRBJ1-1; D gene ambiguous. The TCR sequence derives from a man between 65 and 79 years old with acute or convalescent COVID-19. The sample consisted of peripheral blood. Here the CDR3 reads CASYGRNTEAFF. The CDR3, as DNA: TGTGCCAGCTACGGTCGGAACACTGAAGCTTTCTTT.